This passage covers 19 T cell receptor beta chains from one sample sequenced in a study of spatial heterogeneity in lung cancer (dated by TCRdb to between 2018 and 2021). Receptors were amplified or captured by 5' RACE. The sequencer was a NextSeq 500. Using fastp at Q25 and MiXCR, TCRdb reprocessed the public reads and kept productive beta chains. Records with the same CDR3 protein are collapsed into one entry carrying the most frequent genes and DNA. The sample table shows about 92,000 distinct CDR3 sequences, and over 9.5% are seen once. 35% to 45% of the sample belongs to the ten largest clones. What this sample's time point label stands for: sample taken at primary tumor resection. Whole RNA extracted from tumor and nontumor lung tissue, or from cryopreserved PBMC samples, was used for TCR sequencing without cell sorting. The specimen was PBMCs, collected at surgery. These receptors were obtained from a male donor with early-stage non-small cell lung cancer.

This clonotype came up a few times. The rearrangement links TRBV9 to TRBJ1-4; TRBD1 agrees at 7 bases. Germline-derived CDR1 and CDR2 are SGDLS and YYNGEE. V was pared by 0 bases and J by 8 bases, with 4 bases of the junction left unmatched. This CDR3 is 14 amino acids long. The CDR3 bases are TGTGCCAGCAGCGTAGGAGGGGGCAGAGAAAAACTGTTTTTT. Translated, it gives CASSVGGGREKLFF. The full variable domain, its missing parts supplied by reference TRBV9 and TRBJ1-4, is DSGVTQTPKHLITATGQRVTLRCSPRSGDLSVYWYQQSLDQGLQFLIQYYNGEERAKGNILERFSAQQFPDLHSELNLSSLELGDSALYFCASSVGGGREKLFFGSGTQLSVL.

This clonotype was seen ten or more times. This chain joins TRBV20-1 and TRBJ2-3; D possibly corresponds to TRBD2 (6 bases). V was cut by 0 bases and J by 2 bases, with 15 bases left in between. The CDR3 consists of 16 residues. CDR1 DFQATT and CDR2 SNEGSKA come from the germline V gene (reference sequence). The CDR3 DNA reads TGCAGTGCTAGAGATCCAGCGCGGGGAATCACAGATACGCAGTATTTT. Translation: CSARDPARGITDTQYF.

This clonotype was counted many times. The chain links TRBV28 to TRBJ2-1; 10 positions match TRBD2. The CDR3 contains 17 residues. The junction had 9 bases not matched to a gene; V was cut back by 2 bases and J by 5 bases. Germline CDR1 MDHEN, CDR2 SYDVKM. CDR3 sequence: CASSLILVAGGHNEQFF. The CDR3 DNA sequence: TGTGCCAGCAGTTTAATTTTGGTAGCGGGAGGCCACAATGAGCAGTTCTTC.

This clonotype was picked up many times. This CDR3 reads CSVESDSYEQYF. CDR3 nucleotide sequence: TGCAGCGTTGAATCTGATTCCTACGAGCAGTACTTC. The chain joins TRBV29-1 to TRBJ2-7; D remains unclear. Trimming cost V 2 bases and J 1 base, with 6 bases left between them. The CDR3 consists of 12 residues. Looked up from germline, CDR1 is SQVTM and CDR2 is ANQGSEA.

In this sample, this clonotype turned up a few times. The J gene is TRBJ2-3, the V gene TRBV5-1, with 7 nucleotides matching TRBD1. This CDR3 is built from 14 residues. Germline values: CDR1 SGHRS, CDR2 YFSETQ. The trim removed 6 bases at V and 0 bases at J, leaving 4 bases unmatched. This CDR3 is CASTGTASTDTQYF. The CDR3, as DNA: TGCGCCAGCACCGGGACAGCCAGCACAGATACGCAGTATTTT.

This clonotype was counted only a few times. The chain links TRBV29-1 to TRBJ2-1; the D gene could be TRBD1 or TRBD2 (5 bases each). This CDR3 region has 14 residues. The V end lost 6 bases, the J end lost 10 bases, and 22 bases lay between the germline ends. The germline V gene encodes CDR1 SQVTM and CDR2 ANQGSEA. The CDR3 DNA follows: TGCAGCGTGTCTCGGGACCCAAACGAGAAGGAGCAGTTCTTC. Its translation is CSVSRDPNEKEQFF.

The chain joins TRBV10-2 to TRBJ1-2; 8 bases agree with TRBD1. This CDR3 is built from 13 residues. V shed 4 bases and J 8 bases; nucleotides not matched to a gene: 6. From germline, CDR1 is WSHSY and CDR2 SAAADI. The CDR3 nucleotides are TGCGCCAGCAGTGGACAGGGGCTTAAAGGCTACACCTTC. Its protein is CASSGQGLKGYTF.

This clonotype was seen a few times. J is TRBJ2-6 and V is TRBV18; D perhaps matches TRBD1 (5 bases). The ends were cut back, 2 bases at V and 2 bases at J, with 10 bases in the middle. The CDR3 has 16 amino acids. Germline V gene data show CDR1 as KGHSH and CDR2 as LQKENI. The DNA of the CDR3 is TGTGCCAGCTCACCAGTCACAGGAACTGGGGCCAACGTCCTGACTTTC. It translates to CASSPVTGTGANVLTF.

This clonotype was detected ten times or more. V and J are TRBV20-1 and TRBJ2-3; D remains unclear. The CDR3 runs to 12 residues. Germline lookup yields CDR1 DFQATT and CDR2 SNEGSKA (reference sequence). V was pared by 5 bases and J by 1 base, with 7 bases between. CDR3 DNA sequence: TGCAGTGCTGGACGGGGCACAGATACGCAGTATTTT. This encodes CSAGRGTDTQYF.

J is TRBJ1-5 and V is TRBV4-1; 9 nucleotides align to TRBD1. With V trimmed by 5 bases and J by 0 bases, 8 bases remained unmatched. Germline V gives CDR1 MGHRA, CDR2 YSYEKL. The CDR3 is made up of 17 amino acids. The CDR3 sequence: CASSIGQGPYSNQPQHF. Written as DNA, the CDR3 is TGCGCCAGCAGCATCGGACAGGGGCCATATAGCAATCAGCCCCAGCATTTT.

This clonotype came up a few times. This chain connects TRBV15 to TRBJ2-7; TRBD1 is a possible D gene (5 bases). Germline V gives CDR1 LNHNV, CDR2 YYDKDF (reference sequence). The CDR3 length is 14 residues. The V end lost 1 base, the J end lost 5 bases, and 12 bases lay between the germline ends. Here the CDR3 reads CATSRAQGPHEQYF. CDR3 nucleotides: TGTGCCACCAGCAGAGCTCAGGGTCCCCACGAGCAGTACTTC.

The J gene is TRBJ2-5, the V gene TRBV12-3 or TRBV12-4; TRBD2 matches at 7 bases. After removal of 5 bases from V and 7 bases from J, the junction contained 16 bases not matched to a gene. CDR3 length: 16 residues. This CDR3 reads CASSPRGGEGLGTQYF. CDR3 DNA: TGTGCCAGCAGTCCACGGGGCGGGGAGGGTCTGGGGACCCAGTACTTC.

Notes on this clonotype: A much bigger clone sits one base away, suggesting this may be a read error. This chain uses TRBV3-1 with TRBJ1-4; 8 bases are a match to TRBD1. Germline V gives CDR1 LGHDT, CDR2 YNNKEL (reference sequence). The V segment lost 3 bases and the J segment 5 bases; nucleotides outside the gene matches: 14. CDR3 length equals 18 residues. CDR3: CASSHDPVTRGQNEKLFF. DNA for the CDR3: TGTGCCAGCAGCCATGATCCGGTAACCAGGGGGCAGAATGAAAAACTGTTTTTT.

For the CDR3, the DNA is TGTGCCAGCAGCGCCCCGTGGAGCGGGGGGACCAACACCGGGGAGCTGTTTTTT. It specifies CASSAPWSGGTNTGELFF. V is TRBV9 and J is TRBJ2-2; 9 nucleotides align to TRBD2. The germline CDR1 and CDR2 sequences are SGDLS and YYNGEE. Trimming at V came to 3 bases and at J to 2 bases, leaving 11 bases not matched to a gene. The CDR3 sequence is 18 residues long.

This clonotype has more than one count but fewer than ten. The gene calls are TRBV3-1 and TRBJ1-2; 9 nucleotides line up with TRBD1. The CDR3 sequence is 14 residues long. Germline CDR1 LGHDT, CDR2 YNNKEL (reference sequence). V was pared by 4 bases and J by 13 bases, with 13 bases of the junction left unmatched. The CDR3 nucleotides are TGTGCCAGCAGCCTTCCGGGGGGACAGGGAGTTTTCACCTTC. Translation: CASSLPGGQGVFTF.

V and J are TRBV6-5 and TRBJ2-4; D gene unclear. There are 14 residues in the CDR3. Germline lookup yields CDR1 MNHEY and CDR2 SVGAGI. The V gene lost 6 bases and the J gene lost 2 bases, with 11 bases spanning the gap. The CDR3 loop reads CASSGSATKNIQYF. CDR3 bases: TGTGCCAGCAGCGGTTCAGCGACCAAAAACATTCAGTACTTC.

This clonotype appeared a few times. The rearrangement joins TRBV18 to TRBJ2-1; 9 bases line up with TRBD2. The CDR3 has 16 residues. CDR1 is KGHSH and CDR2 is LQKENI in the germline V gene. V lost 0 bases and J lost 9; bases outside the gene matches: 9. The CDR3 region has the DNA TGTGCCAGCTCACCACCCGCAGGCGGGAGGGCCGCTGAGCAGTTCTTC. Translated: CASSPPAGGRAAEQFF.

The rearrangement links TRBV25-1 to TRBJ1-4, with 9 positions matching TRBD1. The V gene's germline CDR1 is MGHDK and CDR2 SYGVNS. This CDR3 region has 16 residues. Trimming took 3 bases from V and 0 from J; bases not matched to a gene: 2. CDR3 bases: TGTGCCAGCAGTGAGACAGGGGGTGCAACTAATGAAAAACTGTTTTTT. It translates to CASSETGGATNEKLFF.

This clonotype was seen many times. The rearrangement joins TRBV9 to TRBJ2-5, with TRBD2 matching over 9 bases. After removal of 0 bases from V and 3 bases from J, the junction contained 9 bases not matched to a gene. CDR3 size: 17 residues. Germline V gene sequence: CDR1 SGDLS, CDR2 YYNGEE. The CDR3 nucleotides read TGTGCCAGCAGCGTAGGCGCTCGCGGGAGGGCCGAAGAGACCCAGTACTTC. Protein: CASSVGARGRAEETQYF.